These 32 T cell receptor beta chains came from one sample sequenced in a study of T cells in Graves' hyperthyroidism and ophthalmopathy. Amplification targeted TCR beta CDR3 regions from RNA transcripts. In the first-round RT-PCR of the TCR CDR3, the HTBI primer set was used. TCRdb passed the multiplex PCR reads through MiXCR, listing each CDR3 protein once. The table has 500,000 to 700,000 distinct CDR3 sequences, about a sixth seen once. Sequenced material: blood. Source of these receptors: a woman under 30 with Graves' hyperthyroidism.

This chain connects TRBV19 to TRBJ2-2; 10 positions match TRBD1. CDR1 LNHDA and CDR2 SQIVND come from the germline V gene (reference sequence). Losses at the gene ends were 11 bases for V and 3 bases for J; bases not matched to a gene: 3. The CDR3 length is 13 residues. Written as DNA, the CDR3 is TGTGCCGGGGGGACAGGGGACACCGGGGAGCTGTTTTTT. This translates into CAGGTGDTGELFF. The full variable domain, with the rest looked up from reference TRBV19 and TRBJ2-2, is DGGITQSPKYLFRKEGQNVTLSCEQNLNHDAMYWYRQDPGQGLRLIYYSQIVNDFQKGDIAEGYSVSREKKESFPLTVTSAQKNPTAFYLCAGGTGDTGELFFGEGSRLTVL.

This clonotype was seen ten or more times. This chain joins TRBV30 and TRBJ2-5, with D perhaps TRBD1 or TRBD2 (5 bases each). Trimming took 2 bases from V and 4 from J, leaving 11 bases between them. The CDR3 totals 13 residues. The germline CDR1 and CDR2 sequences are GTSNPN and SVGIG (reference sequence). The CDR3 loop is CAWSMKGRETQYF. The CDR3 DNA reads as TGTGCCTGGAGTATGAAGGGGAGAGAGACCCAGTACTTC.

This clonotype was counted many times. This sequence joins TRBV6-2 or TRBV6-3 and TRBJ2-3, with 8 positions matching TRBD2. CDR1 MNHEY and CDR2 SVGEGT come from the germline V gene. This CDR3 comprises 17 residues. The V segment lost 0 bases and the J segment 3 bases; nucleotides outside the gene matches: 8. This CDR3 reads CASSYSPSGGGTDTQYF. In DNA, the CDR3 is TGTGCCAGCAGTTACTCACCCAGCGGGGGAGGGACAGATACGCAGTATTTT.

This clonotype was recorded many times. The V call is TRBV5-1, the J call TRBJ2-1; tentative D call: TRBD2 (6 bases). Germline CDR1 reads SGHRS; CDR2 reads YFSETQ. V was shortened by 5 bases and J by 4 bases, with 16 bases between the two germline ends. The CDR3 loop spans 15 amino acids. CDR3 sequence (DNA): TGCGCCAGCAGTTACGCTAGCGTGGGATACAATGAGCAGTTCTTC. This codes for CASSYASVGYNEQFF.

This clonotype was seen a handful of times. The DNA is left out, because the CDR3 cannot be placed on it with certainty; the CDR3 is given as TCRdb lists it. This chain uses TRBV6-2 or TRBV6-3 with TRBJ1-3. Ends included, the CDR3 has 15 residues. From germline, CDR1 is MNHEY and CDR2 SVGEGT. The CDR3 loop reads CASSTSDSSGNTIYF.

Comment on this clonotype: A read error may be the cause here, since a much bigger clone is one base away. Lacking the conserved final phenylalanine or tryptophan, this CDR3 likely reflects a read error. The chain carries TRBV18 and TRBJ2-1; no clear D gene. This CDR3 contains 12 residues. Trimming took 4 bases from V and 5 from J, leaving 6 bases between them. The germline V gene has CDR1 KGHSH and CDR2 LQKENI. The CDR3 protein is CASSRGNNEQFL. In DNA, the CDR3 is TGTGCCAGCTCACGAGGTAACAATGAGCAGTTCCTC.

This chain connects TRBV12-3 or TRBV12-4 to TRBJ2-2, with D possibly matching TRBD2 (5 bases). The V gene lost 7 bases and the J gene lost 4 bases, with 13 bases spanning the gap. This CDR3 is 14 amino acids long. The CDR3 loop is CASTRVGVTGELFF. CDR3 sequence (DNA): TGTGCCAGCACCCGAGTCGGGGTCACCGGGGAGCTGTTTTTT.

This clonotype was seen a handful of times. The chain joins TRBV27 to TRBJ2-5; tentatively, D is TRBD1 or TRBD2 (5 bases each). Trimming pared 2 bases from V and 6 bases from J, leaving 10 bases between. Germline V gene sequence: CDR1 MNHEY, CDR2 SMNVEV (reference sequence). This CDR3 spans 13 amino acids. The CDR3 DNA follows: TGTGCCAGCAGTTTAATCTTGGGACAGACCCAGTACTTC. It specifies CASSLILGQTQYF.

This clonotype turned up a few times. The J gene is TRBJ2-5, the V gene TRBV3-1, with a weak D call TRBD2 (7 bases). The CDR3 loop spans 16 amino acids. The germline V gene has CDR1 LGHDT and CDR2 YNNKEL (reference sequence). Trimming took 2 bases from V and 4 from J, leaving 17 bases between them. CDR3: CASSQRKWGGPETQYF. CDR3 nucleotide sequence: TGTGCCAGCAGCCAAAGGAAATGGGGGGGCCCAGAGACCCAGTACTTC.

This clonotype was detected only a few times. This chain uses TRBV28 with TRBJ2-6, with TRBD1 matching 9 bases. Per the germline V gene, CDR1 is MDHEN and CDR2 is SYDVKM. CDR3 length: 17 amino acids. After removal of 3 bases from V and 4 bases from J, the junction contained 7 bases not matched to a gene. The CDR3, as DNA: TGTGCCAGCAGTTTTCCACAGGGGGCAGGAGGGGCCAACGTCCTGACTTTC. It codes for CASSFPQGAGGANVLTF.

The chain is built from TRBV10-3 and TRBJ2-5; TRBD2 matches at 9 bases. This CDR3 region has 16 residues. Trimming removed 10 bases from V and 3 bases from J; junction bases left unmatched: 15. CDR1 and CDR2 (germline): ENHRY, SYGVKD. Here the CDR3 reads CATHNAGGGGEETQYF. The CDR3 nucleotides are TGTGCCACCCACAACGCCGGCGGGGGGGGGGAAGAGACCCAGTACTTC.

This clonotype was seen a few times. Here the CDR3 DNA reads TGCAGTGCTAGAGATCTTGTGGGAGGGAACACCGGGGAGCTGTTTTTT. Translation gives CSARDLVGGNTGELFF. This chain connects TRBV20-1 to TRBJ2-2; possibly TRBD2 for D (6 bases). Germline CDR1 is DFQATT and CDR2 is SNEGSKA (reference sequence). The CDR3 extends over 16 amino acids. The ends were cut back, 0 bases at V and 1 base at J, with 12 bases in the middle.

This clonotype was counted a few times. The genes are TRBV10-2 and TRBJ2-7; D uncertain. The germline V and J ends were trimmed by 1 base and 5 bases, with 3 bases remaining between them. This CDR3 is built from 11 residues. The germline CDR1 and CDR2 sequences are WSHSY and SAAADI. The DNA of the CDR3 is TGCGCCAGCAGTGAGTGGCACGAGCAGTACTTC. This codes for CASSEWHEQYF.

This sequence joins TRBV6-2 or TRBV6-3 and TRBJ1-2; D remains ambiguous. The CDR3 covers 12 residues. The germline V and J ends were trimmed by 2 bases and 5 bases, with 6 bases remaining between them. Germline loops: CDR1 MNHEY, CDR2 SVGEGT. The CDR3, as DNA: TGTGCCAGCAGTTACCCATATTATGGCTACACCTTC. As protein: CASSYPYYGYTF.

Worth noting for this clonotype: This may come from a read error, since a much larger clone is one base off. The chain couples TRBV10-3 to TRBJ1-1; D perhaps matches TRBD1 (6 bases). CDR3 length: 14 amino acids. From germline, CDR1 is ENHRY and CDR2 SYGVKD. V was shortened by 5 bases and J by 4 bases, with 14 bases between the two germline ends. The CDR3 is CAISKQGLSTEAFF. DNA of the CDR3: TGTGCCATCAGTAAACAGGGCTTGAGCACTGAAGCTTTCTTT.

The sample holds many counts of this clonotype. This chain links TRBV27 with TRBJ2-7, with D perhaps TRBD1 (6 bases). Germline assignment: CDR1 MNHEY and CDR2 SMNVEV (reference sequence). V lost 4 bases to trimming and J lost 7 bases, with 11 bases between them. This CDR3 has 12 amino acids. DNA of the CDR3: TGTGCCAGCAGTTCCCAGGGGTTGGAGCAGTACTTC. It specifies CASSSQGLEQYF.

The table lists this clonotype with a few counts. The chain uses TRBV28 and TRBJ2-7; D might be TRBD2 (5 bases). Per germline, CDR1 MDHEN and CDR2 SYDVKM. The CDR3 consists of 15 residues. V was pared by 4 bases and J by 3 bases, with 16 bases between. CDR3 in DNA: TGTGCCAGCAGTTCACTCCCGGGGTGGGGCTACGAGCAGTACTTC. Translating it yields CASSSLPGWGYEQYF.

The chain employs TRBV28 and TRBJ2-5, with 9 positions matching TRBD2. This CDR3 has 12 residues. CDR1 is MDHEN, CDR2 SYDVKM, per germline. V lost 5 bases and J lost 12; bases outside the gene matches: 7. CDR3 loop: CASSTLAGLEYF. The CDR3 DNA sequence: TGTGCCAGCAGTACTCTAGCGGGATTGGAGTACTTC.

This clonotype has ten or more counts. This chain uses TRBV20-1 with TRBJ2-1; 9 positions match TRBD2. The trim removed 1 base at V and 0 bases at J, leaving 4 bases unmatched. CDR1 is DFQATT, CDR2 SNEGSKA, per germline (reference sequence). The CDR3 runs to 16 residues. The CDR3 is CSARASGATSYNEQFF. In DNA, the CDR3 is TGCAGTGCTAGAGCTAGCGGGGCCACCTCCTACAATGAGCAGTTCTTC.

This clonotype was found a few times. This chain joins TRBV7-2 and TRBJ2-2, with a possible D match to TRBD1 (6 bases). CDR3 size: 15 residues. CDR1 is SGHTA, CDR2 FQGNSA, per germline. The V gene lost 5 bases and the J gene lost 0 bases, with 10 bases spanning the gap. The CDR3 loop is CASSHDRSNTGELFF. CDR3 in DNA: TGTGCCAGCAGCCACGACAGGTCGAACACCGGGGAGCTGTTTTTT.

The chain combines TRBV13 with TRBJ1-2; perhaps TRBD1 as D (5 bases). Germline V gives CDR1 PRHDT, CDR2 FYEKMQ (reference sequence). This CDR3 is 15 amino acids long. V lost 0 bases, J lost 8 bases, and 16 bases lay in between. Here the CDR3 DNA reads TGTGCCAGCAGCTTAGGGACCGGGGCCCGGGGAGGCTACACCTTC. It encodes CASSLGTGARGGYTF.

Ten or more counts support this clonotype. The chain employs TRBV6-2 or TRBV6-3 and TRBJ2-5, with unresolved D. The CDR3 is made up of 12 amino acids. V lost 5 bases and J lost 4, with 8 bases in between. Germline-derived CDR1 and CDR2 are MNHEY and SVGEGT. CDR3: CASSRVVETQYF. CDR3 DNA sequence: TGTGCCAGCAGTCGCGTGGTAGAGACCCAGTACTTC.

This clonotype was counted a few times. The gene calls are TRBV6-1 and TRBJ1-3, with a weak D call TRBD1 (6 bases). CDR1 MNHNS and CDR2 SASEGT come from the germline V gene. Trimming stripped 7 bases from V and 0 bases from J, with 16 bases between. The CDR3 has 16 residues. This CDR3 is CASIYWGASSGNTIYF. The CDR3 DNA reads TGTGCCAGCATCTACTGGGGGGCGAGCTCTGGAAACACCATATATTTT.

The chain joins TRBV29-1 to TRBJ2-3; D uncertain. From germline, CDR1 is SQVTM and CDR2 ANQGSEA. Trimming stripped 4 bases from V and 0 bases from J, with 14 bases between. The CDR3 is made up of 15 amino acids. This CDR3 is CSVVGPTRSTDTQYF. Here the CDR3 DNA reads TGCAGCGTTGTAGGACCTACACGAAGCACAGATACGCAGTATTTT.

The sample holds a few counts of this clonotype. The V and J genes are TRBV19 and TRBJ1-2; 8 bases match TRBD1. The CDR3 is 15 residues long. The ends lost 7 bases at V and 4 bases at J; junction bases unmatched: 11. The germline V gene encodes CDR1 LNHDA and CDR2 SQIVND (reference sequence). The CDR3 region has the DNA TGTGCCAGTATTCCGACAGGGGAGAAGAGCTATGGCTACACCTTC. This codes for CASIPTGEKSYGYTF.

Only a few counts were recorded for this clonotype. The chain carries TRBV28 and TRBJ2-7, with no clear D. The CDR3 is 12 amino acids. Looked up from germline, CDR1 is MDHEN and CDR2 is SYDVKM. V lost 8 bases, J lost 3 bases, and 11 bases lay in between. The CDR3 loop reads CASVSTNYEQYF. The CDR3, as DNA: TGTGCCAGCGTATCAACTAACTACGAGCAGTACTTC.

With respect to this clonotype: A clone one base away is much larger, so this may be a read error. The chain recombines TRBV6-5 with TRBJ2-7; D is uncertain. The CDR3 runs 12 residues. Germline V gene lookup returns CDR1 MNHEY and CDR2 SVGAGI. This chain's CDR3 is CACSDSTYEQYF. DNA for the CDR3: TGTGCCTGCAGTGACTCAACCTACGAGCAGTACTTC.

This clonotype was observed at least ten times. The chain couples TRBV2 to TRBJ2-5; the match to TRBD2 covers 7 bases. The CDR3 loop spans 14 amino acids. Per germline, CDR1 SNHLY and CDR2 FYNNEI. J gave up 1 base and V 8 bases, and 7 bases lay outside the gene matches. The CDR3 loop is CASSKGRGQETQYF. CDR3 in DNA: TGTGCCAGCTCGAAAGGGAGGGGCCAAGAGACCCAGTACTTC. The full variable domain, completed using reference TRBV2 and TRBJ2-5, is EPEVTQTPSHQVTQMGQEVILRCVPISNHLYFYWYRQILGQKVEFLVSFYNNEISEKSEIFDDQFSVERPDGSNFTLKIRSTKLEDSAMYFCASSKGRGQETQYFGPGTRLLVL.

This clonotype was counted only a few times. V is TRBV19 and J is TRBJ2-2; D is unresolved. V lost 3 bases and J 1 base, leaving 6 bases between the germline ends. The length of the CDR3 is 14 residues. Germline-derived CDR1 and CDR2 are LNHDA and SQIVND (reference sequence). CDR3 DNA: TGTGCCAGTAGTATCAAGGGGAACACCGGGGAGCTGTTTTTT. It codes for CASSIKGNTGELFF. The full variable domain, with the rest looked up from reference TRBV19 and TRBJ2-2, is DGGITQSPKYLFRKEGQNVTLSCEQNLNHDAMYWYRQDPGQGLRLIYYSQIVNDFQKGDIAEGYSVSREKKESFPLTVTSAQKNPTAFYLCASSIKGNTGELFFGEGSRLTVL.

This clonotype came up a few times. The chain joins TRBV29-1 to TRBJ2-3; D may be TRBD2 (5 bases). Germline V lookup: CDR1 SQVTM, CDR2 ANQGSEA. There are 16 residues in the CDR3. V lost 2 bases to trimming and J lost 4 bases, with 19 bases between them. The CDR3 reads CSVELRVPFEADTQYF. The CDR3 nucleotides are TGCAGCGTTGAATTGAGGGTTCCTTTCGAGGCAGATACGCAGTATTTT.

This clonotype was picked up many times. The genes are TRBV28 and TRBJ1-2, with D tentatively TRBD1 (5 bases). Trimming stripped 5 bases from V and 3 bases from J, with 22 bases between. The CDR3 is 17 amino acids. Germline CDR1 MDHEN, CDR2 SYDVKM. The CDR3 loop reads CASSPREGATFYYGYTF. The CDR3 coding sequence is TGTGCCAGCAGTCCCCGGGAAGGGGCGACCTTTTACTATGGCTACACCTTC.

This clonotype has at least ten counts. The V gene is TRBV6-1, the J gene TRBJ2-1; D gene ambiguous. Germline V gene data show CDR1 as MNHNS and CDR2 as SASEGT. The CDR3 has 16 amino acids. The V end was cut by 6 bases, the J end by 5 bases, with 20 bases between. The CDR3, as DNA: TGTGCCAGCAGGGATAAGGACGGCTCGAAACACAATGAGCAGTTCTTC. This gives the protein CASRDKDGSKHNEQFF.